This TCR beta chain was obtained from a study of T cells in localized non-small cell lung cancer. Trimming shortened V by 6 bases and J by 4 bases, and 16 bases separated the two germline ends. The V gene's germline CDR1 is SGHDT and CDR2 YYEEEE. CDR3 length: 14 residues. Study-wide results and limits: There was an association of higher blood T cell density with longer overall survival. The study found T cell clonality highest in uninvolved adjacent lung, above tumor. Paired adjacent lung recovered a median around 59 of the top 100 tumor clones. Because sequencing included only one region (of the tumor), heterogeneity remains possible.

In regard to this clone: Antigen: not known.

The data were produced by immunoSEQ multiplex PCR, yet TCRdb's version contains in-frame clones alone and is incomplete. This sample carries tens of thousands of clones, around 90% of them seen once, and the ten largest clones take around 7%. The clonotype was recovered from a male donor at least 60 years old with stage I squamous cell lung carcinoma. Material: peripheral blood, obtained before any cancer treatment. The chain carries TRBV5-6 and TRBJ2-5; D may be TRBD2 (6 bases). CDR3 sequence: CASTQGGVGETQYF. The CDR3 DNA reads TGTGCCAGCACTCAAGGAGGGGTCGGAGAGACCCAGTACTTC.